The table lists the clone carrying this TCR beta chain with many counts. Its antigen is still unknown. Treatment denoted: skin biopsy from PPD injection site in Mantoux-positive individual. Reverse transcription used DNase-treated unsorted total RNA, aiming for about 1 to 1000 ng. This specimen belongs to a study of naive and memory T cell subsets. Germline V gene data show CDR1 as MNHEY and CDR2 as SVGAGI. V lost 2 bases, J lost 1 base, and 6 bases lay in between. The CDR3 totals 15 residues. Points from the study as a whole: Far more TCRs reportedly came from tuberculin skin test site biopsies. Higher TCR numbers at tuberculin sites reflect T cell infiltration, per interpretation.

Alpha and beta constant region primers primed reverse transcription for blood and skin samples. TCRdb called the UMI-ligation and nested PCR reads again in MiXCR, with one record for every CDR3 protein. The sample lists over 15,000 distinct CDR3 sequences, roughly 9.8% occurring once. The clonotype originates from an adult in good health. The gene calls are TRBV6-5 and TRBJ2-6; D might be TRBD1 (6 bases). The sample here was skin, taken from a tuberculin skin test site. In nucleotides, the CDR3 is TGTGCCAGCAGTTACAGGGGGTCTGGGGCCAACGTCCTGACTTTC. Amino acid sequence: CASSYRGSGANVLTF.